This T cell receptor beta chain was sequenced in a study of CD4 T cells in relation to SARS-CoV-2 and coronaviruses. Study at large: No peptide or an HIV-1 Nef peptide pool served as negative control.

Regarding this clone: Its specificity is unknown.

In germline, CDR1 is SGHRS, CDR2 YFSETQ. The CDR3 length is 14 residues. V lost 0 bases and J lost 8, with 14 bases in between. The unexposed donors gave CD4+ T cells in about 2010-2019, prior to COVID-19. CD4+ T cells were isolated from the cells after about ten days of culture. Cultures held 1.5 million to 2.5 million PBMCs per well with around 9.4 IU/ml IL-2. Sequencing used immunoSEQ multiplex PCR; TCRdb keeps in-frame clones, though not all of them. The table includes roughly 24,000 clones, over 70% detected once. This TCR was recovered from a human donor in good health. The sample was CD4+ T cells from PBMCs, cultured in vitro. This chain uses TRBV5-1 with TRBJ1-2; D is undetermined. The CDR3 sequence: CASSLDPGKGGYTF. CDR3 nucleotide sequence: TGCGCCAGCAGCTTGGATCCGGGGAAGGGCGGCTACACCTTC.